A single T cell receptor beta chain is shown here with its context. In the source study's methods: Amplifying reference gene primers gave estimates of nucleated cell counts. TCRdb's table, derived via immunoSEQ multiplex PCR, lists solely in-frame clones and lacks some. D and trimming were read from the DNA, whereas the V and J calls and clone size are those reported in that table. The data contain under 200,000 clones, more than 75% of them seen just once; the ten biggest clones take up about 2.7%. V dropped 2 bases and J dropped 3 bases, with 11 bases sitting between them. From germline, CDR1 is GTSNPN and CDR2 SVGIG (reference sequence). CDR3 size: 13 residues. The sample is drawn from a study of blood T cell repertoires in COVID-19. The wider study: There were acute and convalescent COVID-19 samples, and they came from the United States, Italy and Spain. The cDNA or gDNA used as material had been derived from T cells, B-cell-depleted T cells, or PBMCs.

Sequenced sample: peripheral blood. V is TRBV30 and J is TRBJ2-7, with a tentative D call TRBD1 (6 bases). This TCR derives from a man aged 40-50 years with active or convalescent COVID-19. CDR3 sequence (DNA): TGTGCCTGGAGTCGTCAGGGGAACTACGAGCAGTACTTC. Translating gives CAWSRQGNYEQYF.